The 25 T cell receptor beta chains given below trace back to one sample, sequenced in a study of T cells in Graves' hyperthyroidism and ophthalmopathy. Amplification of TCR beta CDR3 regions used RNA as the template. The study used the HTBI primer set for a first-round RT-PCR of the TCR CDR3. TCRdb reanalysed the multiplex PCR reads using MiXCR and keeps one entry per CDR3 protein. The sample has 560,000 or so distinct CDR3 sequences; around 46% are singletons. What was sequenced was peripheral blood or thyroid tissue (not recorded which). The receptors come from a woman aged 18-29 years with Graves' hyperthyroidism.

DNA of the CDR3: TGTGCCAGCAGCTATAGACAGGGAGGTTACAATCAGCCCCAGCATTTT. This sequence encodes CASSYRQGGYNQPQHF. The chain uses TRBV12-3 or TRBV12-4 and TRBJ1-5, with TRBD1 identical over 7 bases. V dropped 6 bases and J dropped 3; count of bases not matched to a gene: 11. The CDR3 totals 16 residues.

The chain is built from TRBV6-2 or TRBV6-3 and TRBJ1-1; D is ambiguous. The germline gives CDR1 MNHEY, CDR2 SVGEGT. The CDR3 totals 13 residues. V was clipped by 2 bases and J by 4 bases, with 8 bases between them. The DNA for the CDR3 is TGTGCCAGCAGTTACGGGATGGTCACTGAAGCTTTCTTT. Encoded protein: CASSYGMVTEAFF.

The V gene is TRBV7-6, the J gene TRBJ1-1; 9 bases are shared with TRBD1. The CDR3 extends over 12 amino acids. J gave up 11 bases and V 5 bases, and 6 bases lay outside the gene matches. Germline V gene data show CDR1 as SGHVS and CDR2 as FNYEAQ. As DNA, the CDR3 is TGTGCCAGCAGCCGGAGACAGGGGGAGGCTTTCTTT. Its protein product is CASSRRQGEAFF.

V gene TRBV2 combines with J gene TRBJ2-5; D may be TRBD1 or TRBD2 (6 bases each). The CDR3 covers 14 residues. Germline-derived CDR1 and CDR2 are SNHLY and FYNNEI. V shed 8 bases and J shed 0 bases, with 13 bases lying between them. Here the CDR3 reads CASSPRGHQETQYF. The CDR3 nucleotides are TGTGCCAGCTCACCACGGGGGCACCAAGAGACCCAGTACTTC.

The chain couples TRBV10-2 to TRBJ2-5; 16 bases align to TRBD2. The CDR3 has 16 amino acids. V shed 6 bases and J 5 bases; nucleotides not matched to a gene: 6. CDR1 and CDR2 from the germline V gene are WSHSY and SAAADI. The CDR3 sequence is CASRSGLAGGRETQYF. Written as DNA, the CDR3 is TGCGCCAGCAGGTCGGGACTAGCGGGAGGGCGCGAGACCCAGTACTTC.

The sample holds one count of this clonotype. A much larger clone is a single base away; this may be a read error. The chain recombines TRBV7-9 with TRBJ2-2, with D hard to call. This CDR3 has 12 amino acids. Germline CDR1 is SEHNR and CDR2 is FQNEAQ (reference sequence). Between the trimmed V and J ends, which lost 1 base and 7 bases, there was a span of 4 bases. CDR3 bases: TGTGCCAGCAGCTTAGGGCACGGGGAGCTGTTTTTT. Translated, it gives CASSLGHGELFF.

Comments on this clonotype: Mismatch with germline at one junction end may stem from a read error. The CDR3: CASSPGNFYEQCF. In DNA, the CDR3 is TGTGCCAGCAGCCCGGGTAACTTCTACGAGCAGTGCTTC. The V gene is TRBV7-6, the J gene TRBJ2-7; no clear D. The CDR3 loop spans 13 amino acids. From germline, CDR1 is SGHVS and CDR2 FNYEAQ.

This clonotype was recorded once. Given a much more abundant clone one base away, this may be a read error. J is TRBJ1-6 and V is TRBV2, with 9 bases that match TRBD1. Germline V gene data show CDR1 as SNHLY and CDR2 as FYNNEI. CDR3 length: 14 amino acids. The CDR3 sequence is CASSHRDRVSPPHF. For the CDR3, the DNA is TGTGCCAGCAGTCACCGGGACAGGGTCTCACCCCCCCACTTT. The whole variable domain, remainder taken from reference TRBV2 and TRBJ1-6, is EPEVTQTPSHQVTQMGQEVILRCVPISNHLYFYWYRQILGQKVEFLVSFYNNEISEKSEIFDDQFSVERPDGSNFTLKIRSTKLEDSAMYFCASSHRDRVSPPHFGNGTRLTVT.

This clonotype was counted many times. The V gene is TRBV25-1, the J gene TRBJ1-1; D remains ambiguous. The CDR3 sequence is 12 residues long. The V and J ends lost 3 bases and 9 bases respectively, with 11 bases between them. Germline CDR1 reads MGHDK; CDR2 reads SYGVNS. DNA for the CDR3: TGTGCCAGCAGTGATGCCCTCGGGAAAGCTTTCTTT. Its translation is CASSDALGKAFF.

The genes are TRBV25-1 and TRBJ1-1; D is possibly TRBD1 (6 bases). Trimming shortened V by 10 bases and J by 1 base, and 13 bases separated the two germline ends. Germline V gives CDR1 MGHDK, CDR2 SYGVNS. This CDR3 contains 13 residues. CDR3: CAKRDTSNTEAFF. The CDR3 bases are TGTGCCAAGAGGGACACCTCGAACACTGAAGCTTTCTTT.

The CDR3 is CASSKDNATNEKLFF. For the CDR3, the DNA is TGTGCCAGCAGCAAGGACAACGCAACTAATGAAAAACTGTTTTTT. The chain employs TRBV13 and TRBJ1-4; tentatively, D is TRBD1 (5 bases). There are 15 residues in the CDR3. Germline V gives CDR1 PRHDT, CDR2 FYEKMQ (reference sequence). The V end lost 5 bases, the J end lost 0 bases, and 10 bases lay between the germline ends.

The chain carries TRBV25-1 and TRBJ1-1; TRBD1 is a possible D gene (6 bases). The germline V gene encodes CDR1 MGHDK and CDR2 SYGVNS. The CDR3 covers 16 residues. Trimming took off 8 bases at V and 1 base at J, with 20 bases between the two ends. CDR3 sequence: CASSFIQGIRNTEAFF. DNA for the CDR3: TGTGCCAGCTCATTCATACAGGGAATTCGGAACACTGAAGCTTTCTTT.

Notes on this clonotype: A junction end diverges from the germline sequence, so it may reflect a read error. The DNA for the CDR3 is TGTGCCAACAGCTTAGGCGCCCGGACAGGGGCTGGGGACGAGCAGTACTTC. Encoded protein: CANSLGARTGAGDEQYF. This rearrangement joins TRBV7-9 to TRBJ2-7; 9 bases line up with TRBD1. This CDR3 is built from 17 residues. Germline V gives CDR1 SEHNR, CDR2 FQNEAQ (reference sequence).

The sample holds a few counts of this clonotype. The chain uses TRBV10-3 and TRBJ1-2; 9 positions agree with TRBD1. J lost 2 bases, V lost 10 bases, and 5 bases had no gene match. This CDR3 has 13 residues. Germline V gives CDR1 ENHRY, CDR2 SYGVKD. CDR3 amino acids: CATRQGVNYGYTF. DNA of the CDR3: TGTGCCACCCGACAGGGGGTAAACTATGGCTACACCTTC.

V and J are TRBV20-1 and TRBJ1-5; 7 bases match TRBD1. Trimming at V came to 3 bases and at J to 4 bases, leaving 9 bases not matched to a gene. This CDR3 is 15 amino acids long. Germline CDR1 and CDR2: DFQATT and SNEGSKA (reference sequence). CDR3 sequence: CSASDGSGGNQPQHF. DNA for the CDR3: TGCAGTGCTAGCGACGGGTCAGGGGGAAATCAGCCCCAGCATTTT.

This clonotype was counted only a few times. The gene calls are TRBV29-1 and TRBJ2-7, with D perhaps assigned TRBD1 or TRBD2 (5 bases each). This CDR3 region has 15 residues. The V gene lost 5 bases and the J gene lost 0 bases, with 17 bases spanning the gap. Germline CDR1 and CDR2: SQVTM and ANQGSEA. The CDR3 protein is CSVIRDPTSSYEQYF. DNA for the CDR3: TGCAGCGTTATTAGGGACCCCACTTCCTCCTACGAGCAGTACTTC.

CDR3 nucleotides: TGTGCCACCAGTGATGCGGGACTCAACTATGGCTACACCTTC. This encodes CATSDAGLNYGYTF. The chain links TRBV24-1 to TRBJ1-2, with D perhaps matching TRBD1 (5 bases). The germline gives CDR1 KGHDR, CDR2 SFDVKD. The CDR3 covers 14 residues. V was shortened by 3 bases and J by 2 bases, with 9 bases between the two germline ends.

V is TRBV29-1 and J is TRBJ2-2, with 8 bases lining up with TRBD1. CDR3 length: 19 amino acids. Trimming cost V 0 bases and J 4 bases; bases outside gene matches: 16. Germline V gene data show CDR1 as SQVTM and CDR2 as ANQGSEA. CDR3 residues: CSVEDLPGQAALGTGELFF. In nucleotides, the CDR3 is TGCAGCGTTGAAGATTTACCGGGACAGGCTGCGTTGGGCACCGGGGAGCTGTTTTTT.

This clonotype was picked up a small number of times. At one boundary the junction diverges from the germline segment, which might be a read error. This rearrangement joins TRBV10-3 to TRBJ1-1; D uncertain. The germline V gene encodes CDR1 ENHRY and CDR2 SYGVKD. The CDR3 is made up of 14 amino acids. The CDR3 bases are TGTGCCAGCAGTGAAGGAGGGTCGGGCACTGAAGCTTTCTTT. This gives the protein CASSEGGSGTEAFF.

CDR3 sequence: CASSTNRGETQYF. CDR3 nucleotide sequence: TGTGCCAGTAGTACCAACAGGGGAGAGACCCAGTACTTC. The chain carries TRBV19 and TRBJ2-5, with 7 bases lining up with TRBD1. Germline CDR1 LNHDA, CDR2 SQIVND (reference sequence). The CDR3 extends over 13 amino acids. The ends lost 4 bases at V and 4 bases at J; junction bases unmatched: 3.

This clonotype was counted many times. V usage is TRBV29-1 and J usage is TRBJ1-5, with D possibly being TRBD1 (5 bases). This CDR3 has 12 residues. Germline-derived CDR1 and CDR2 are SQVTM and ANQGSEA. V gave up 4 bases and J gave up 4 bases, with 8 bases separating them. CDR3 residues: CSVGDGNQPQHF. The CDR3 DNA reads TGCAGCGTTGGGGACGGTAATCAGCCCCAGCATTTT.

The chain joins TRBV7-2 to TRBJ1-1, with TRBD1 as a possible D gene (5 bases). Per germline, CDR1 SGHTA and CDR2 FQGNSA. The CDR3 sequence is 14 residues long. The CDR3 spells CARATGPTNTEAFF. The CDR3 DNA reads TGTGCTAGGGCGACGGGACCCACGAACACTGAAGCTTTCTTT.

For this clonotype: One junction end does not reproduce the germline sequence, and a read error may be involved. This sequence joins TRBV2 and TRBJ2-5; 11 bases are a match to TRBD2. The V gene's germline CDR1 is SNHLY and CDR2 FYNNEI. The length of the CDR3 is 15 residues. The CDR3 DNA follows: TGCAGTGCAAAAACAACTAGCGGGAGAAGTGAGACCCAGTACTTC. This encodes CSAKTTSGRSETQYF.

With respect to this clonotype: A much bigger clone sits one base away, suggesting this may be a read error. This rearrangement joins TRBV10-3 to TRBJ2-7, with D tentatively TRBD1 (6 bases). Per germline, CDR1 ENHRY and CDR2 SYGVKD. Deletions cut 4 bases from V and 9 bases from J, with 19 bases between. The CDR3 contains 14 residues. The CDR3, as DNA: TGTGCCATCAGTGTAACAGGGCAGGGCCACGCGCAGTACTTC. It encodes CAISVTGQGHAQYF.

The CDR3 reads CASSQGADNSPLHF. In DNA, the CDR3 is TGTGCCAGCAGCCAAGGGGCCGACAATTCACCCCTCCACTTT. The J gene is TRBJ1-6, the V gene TRBV7-9; a weak D match, TRBD1 (5 bases). This CDR3 region has 14 residues. V lost 5 bases to trimming and J lost 7 bases, with 12 bases between them. Germline lookup yields CDR1 SEHNR and CDR2 FQNEAQ (reference sequence). The whole variable domain, filled in from reference TRBV7-9 and TRBJ1-6, reads DTGVSQNPRHKITKRGQNVTFRCDPISEHNRLYWYRQTLGQGPEFLTYFQNEAQLEKSRLLSDRFSAERPKGSFSTLEIQRTEQGDSAMYLCASSQGADNSPLHFGNGTRLTVT.